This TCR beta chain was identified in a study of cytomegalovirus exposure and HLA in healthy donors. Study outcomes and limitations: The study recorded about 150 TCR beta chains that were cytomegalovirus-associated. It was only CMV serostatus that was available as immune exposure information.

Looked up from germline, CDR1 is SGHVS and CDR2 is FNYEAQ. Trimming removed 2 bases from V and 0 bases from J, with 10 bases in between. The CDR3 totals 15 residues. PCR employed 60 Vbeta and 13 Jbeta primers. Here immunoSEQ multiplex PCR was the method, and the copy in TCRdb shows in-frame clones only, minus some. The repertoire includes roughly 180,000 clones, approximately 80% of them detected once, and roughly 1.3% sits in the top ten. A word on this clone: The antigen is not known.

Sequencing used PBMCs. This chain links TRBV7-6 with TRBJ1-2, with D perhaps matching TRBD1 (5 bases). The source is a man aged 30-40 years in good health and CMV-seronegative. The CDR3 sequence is CASSLPTGANYGYTF. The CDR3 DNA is TGTGCCAGCAGCTTACCGACGGGGGCTAACTATGGCTACACCTTC.